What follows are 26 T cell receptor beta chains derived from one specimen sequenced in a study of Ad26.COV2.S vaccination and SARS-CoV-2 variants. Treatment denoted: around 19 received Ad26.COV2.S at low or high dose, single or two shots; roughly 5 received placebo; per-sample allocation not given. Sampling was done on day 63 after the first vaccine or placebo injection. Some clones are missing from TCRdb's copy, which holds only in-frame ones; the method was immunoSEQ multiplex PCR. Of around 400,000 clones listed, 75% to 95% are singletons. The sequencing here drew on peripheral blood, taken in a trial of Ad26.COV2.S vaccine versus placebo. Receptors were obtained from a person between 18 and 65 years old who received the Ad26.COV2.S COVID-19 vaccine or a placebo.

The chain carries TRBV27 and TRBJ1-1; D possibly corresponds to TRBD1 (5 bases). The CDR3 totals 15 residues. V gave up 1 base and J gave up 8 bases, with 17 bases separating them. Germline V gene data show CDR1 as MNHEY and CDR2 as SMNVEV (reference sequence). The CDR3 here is CASSLFLGGVREAFF. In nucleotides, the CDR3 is TGTGCCAGCAGTTTATTCCTCGGGGGGGTCAGGGAAGCTTTCTTT.

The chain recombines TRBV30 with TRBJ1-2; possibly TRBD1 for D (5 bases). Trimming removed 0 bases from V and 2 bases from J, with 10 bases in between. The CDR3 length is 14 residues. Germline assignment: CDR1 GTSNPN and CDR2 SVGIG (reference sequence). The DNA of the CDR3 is TGTGCCTGGAGTGTACAGCCAGGGAACTATGGCTACACCTTC. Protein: CAWSVQPGNYGYTF.

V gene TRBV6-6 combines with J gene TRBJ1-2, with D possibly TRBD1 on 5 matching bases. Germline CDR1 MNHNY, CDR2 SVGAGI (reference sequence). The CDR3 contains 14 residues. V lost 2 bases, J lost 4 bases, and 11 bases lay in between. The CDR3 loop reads CASSYEQGTYGYTF. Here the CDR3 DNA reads TGTGCCAGCAGTTACGAGCAGGGAACCTATGGCTACACCTTC.

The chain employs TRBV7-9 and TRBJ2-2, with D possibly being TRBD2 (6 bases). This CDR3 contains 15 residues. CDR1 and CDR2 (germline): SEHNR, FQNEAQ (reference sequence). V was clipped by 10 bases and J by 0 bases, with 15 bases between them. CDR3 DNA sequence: TGTGCCACCGGAGGGGAGGACACGAACACCGGGGAGCTGTTTTTT. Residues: CATGGEDTNTGELFF.

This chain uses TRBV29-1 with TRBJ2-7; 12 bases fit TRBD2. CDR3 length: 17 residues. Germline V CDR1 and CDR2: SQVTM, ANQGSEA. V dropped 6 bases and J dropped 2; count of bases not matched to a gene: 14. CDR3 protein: CSVRGASSGRATYEQYF. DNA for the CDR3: TGCAGCGTGAGGGGTGCGTCTAGCGGGAGGGCCACCTACGAGCAGTACTTC.

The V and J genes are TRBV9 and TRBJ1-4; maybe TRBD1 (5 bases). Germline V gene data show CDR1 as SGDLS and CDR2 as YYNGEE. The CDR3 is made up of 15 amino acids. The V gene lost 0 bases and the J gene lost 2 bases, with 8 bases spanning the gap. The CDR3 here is CASSVAGTTNEKLFF. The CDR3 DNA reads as TGTGCCAGCAGCGTAGCCGGGACCACTAATGAAAAACTGTTTTTT.

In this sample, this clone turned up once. The CDR3 is CASSFYLAGEGEQYF. The CDR3 DNA reads TGCGCCAGCAGCTTCTACTTAGCGGGAGAGGGCGAGCAGTACTTC. J is TRBJ2-7 and V is TRBV5-1; TRBD2 aligns across 9 bases. V shed 2 bases, J shed 6 bases, and the junction held 9 bases outside the gene matches. The CDR3 is 15 residues long. CDR1 is SGHRS and CDR2 is YFSETQ in the germline V gene.

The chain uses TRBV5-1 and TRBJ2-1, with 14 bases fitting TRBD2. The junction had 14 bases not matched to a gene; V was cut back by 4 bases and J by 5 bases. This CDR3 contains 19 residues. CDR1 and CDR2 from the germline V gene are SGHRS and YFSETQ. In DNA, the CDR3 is TGCGCCAGCAGCCCGGGACTAGCGGGAGATGGGAAGTGGCACAATGAGCAGTTCTTC. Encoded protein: CASSPGLAGDGKWHNEQFF. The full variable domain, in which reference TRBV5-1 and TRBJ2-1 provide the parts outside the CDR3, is KAGVTQTPRYLIKTRGQQVTLSCSPISGHRSVSWYQQTPGQGLQFLFEYFSETQRNKGNFPGRFSGRQFSNSRSEMNVSTLELGDSALYLCASSPGLAGDGKWHNEQFFGPGTRLTVL.

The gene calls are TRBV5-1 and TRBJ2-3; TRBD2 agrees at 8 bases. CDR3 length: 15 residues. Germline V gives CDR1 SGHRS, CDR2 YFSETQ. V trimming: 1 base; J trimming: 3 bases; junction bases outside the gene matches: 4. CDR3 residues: CASSLSGSSTDTQYF. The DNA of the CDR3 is TGCGCCAGCAGCTTGAGCGGGAGTTCGACAGATACGCAGTATTTT.

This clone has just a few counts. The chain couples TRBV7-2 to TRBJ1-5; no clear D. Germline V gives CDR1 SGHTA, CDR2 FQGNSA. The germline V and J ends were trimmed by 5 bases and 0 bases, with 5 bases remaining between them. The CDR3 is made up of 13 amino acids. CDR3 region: CASSRHSNQPQHF. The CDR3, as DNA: TGTGCCAGCAGCCGCCATAGCAATCAGCCCCAGCATTTT.

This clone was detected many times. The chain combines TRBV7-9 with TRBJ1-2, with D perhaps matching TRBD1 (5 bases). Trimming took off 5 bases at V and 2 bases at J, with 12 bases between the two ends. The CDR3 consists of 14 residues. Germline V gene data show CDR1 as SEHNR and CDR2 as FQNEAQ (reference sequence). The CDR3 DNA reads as TGTGCCAGCAGCCCGGGACTTCTAAACTATGGCTACACCTTC. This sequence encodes CASSPGLLNYGYTF.

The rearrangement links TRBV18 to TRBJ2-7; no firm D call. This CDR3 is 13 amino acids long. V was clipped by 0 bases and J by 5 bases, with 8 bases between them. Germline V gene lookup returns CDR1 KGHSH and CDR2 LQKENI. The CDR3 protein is CASSPPGDHEQYF. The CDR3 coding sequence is TGTGCCAGCTCACCACCGGGCGACCACGAGCAGTACTTC.

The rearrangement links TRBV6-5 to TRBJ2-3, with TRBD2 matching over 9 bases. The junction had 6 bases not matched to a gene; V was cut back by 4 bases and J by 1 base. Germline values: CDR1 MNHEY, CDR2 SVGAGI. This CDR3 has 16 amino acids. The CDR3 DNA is TGTGCCAGCAGTTCCGGGACTAGCAAACGCACAGATACGCAGTATTTT. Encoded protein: CASSSGTSKRTDTQYF.

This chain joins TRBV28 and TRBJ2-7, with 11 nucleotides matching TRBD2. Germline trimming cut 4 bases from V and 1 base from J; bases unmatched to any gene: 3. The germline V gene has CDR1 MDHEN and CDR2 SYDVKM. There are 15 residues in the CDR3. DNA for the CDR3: TGTGCCAGCAGTTCCCGACTAGCGGGGTCCTACGAGCAGTACTTC. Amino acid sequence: CASSSRLAGSYEQYF. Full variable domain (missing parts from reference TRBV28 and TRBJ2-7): DVKVTQSSRYLVKRTGEKVFLECVQDMDHENMFWYRQDPGLGLRLIYFSYDVKMKEKGDIPEGYSVSREKKERFSLILESASTNQTSMYLCASSSRLAGSYEQYFGPGTRLTVT.

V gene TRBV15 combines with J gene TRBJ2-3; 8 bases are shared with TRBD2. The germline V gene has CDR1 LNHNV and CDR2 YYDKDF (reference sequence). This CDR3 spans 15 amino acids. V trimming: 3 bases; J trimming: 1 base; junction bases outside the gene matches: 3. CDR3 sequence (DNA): TGTGCCACCAGCAGTCCAGCGGGGGGCACAGATACGCAGTATTTT. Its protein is CATSSPAGGTDTQYF.

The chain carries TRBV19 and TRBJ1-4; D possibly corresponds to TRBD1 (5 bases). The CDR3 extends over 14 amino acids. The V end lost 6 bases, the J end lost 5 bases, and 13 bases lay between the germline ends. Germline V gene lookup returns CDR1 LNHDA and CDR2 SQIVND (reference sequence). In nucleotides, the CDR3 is TGTGCCAGTAGGGCTGGCAGGGTCAATGAAAAACTGTTTTTT. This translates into CASRAGRVNEKLFF.

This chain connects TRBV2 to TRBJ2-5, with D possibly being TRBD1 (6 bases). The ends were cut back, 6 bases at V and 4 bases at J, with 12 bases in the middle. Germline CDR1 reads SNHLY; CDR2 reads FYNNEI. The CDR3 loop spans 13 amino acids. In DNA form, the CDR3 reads TGTGCCAGCAGCGAACAGGGTAGAGAGACCCAGTACTTC. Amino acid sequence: CASSEQGRETQYF.

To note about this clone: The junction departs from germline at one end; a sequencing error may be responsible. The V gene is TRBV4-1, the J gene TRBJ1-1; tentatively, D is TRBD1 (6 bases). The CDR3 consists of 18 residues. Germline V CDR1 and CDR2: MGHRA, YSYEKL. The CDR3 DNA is TGCGCCAGCATTCCGAATCCGGACAGCCCAATTCTGAACCCTGAAGCTTTCTTT. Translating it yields CASIPNPDSPILNPEAFF.

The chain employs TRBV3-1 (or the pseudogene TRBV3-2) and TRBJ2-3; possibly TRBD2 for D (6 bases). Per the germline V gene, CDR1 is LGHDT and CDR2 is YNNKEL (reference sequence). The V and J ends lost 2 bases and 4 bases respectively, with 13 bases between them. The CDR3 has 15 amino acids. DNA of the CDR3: TGTGCCAGCAGCCAATCCAGCGGGTTCTCAGATACGCAGTATTTT. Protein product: CASSQSSGFSDTQYF.

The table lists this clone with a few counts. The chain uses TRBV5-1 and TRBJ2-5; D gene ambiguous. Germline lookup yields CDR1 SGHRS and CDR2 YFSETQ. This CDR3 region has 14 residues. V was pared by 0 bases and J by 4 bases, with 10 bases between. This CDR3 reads CASSLGVGRETQYF. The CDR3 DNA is TGCGCCAGCAGCTTGGGGGTAGGGCGAGAGACCCAGTACTTC.

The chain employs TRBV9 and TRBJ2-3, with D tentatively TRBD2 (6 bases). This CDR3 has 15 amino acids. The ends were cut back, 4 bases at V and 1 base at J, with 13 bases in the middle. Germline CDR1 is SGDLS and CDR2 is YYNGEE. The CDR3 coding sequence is TGTGCCAGCAGCTCGAGGGAGGACCGCACAGATACGCAGTATTTT. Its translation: CASSSREDRTDTQYF. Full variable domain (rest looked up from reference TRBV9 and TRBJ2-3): DSGVTQTPKHLITATGQRVTLRCSPRSGDLSVYWYQQSLDQGLQFLIQYYNGEERAKGNILERFSAQQFPDLHSELNLSSLELGDSALYFCASSSREDRTDTQYFGPGTRLTVL.

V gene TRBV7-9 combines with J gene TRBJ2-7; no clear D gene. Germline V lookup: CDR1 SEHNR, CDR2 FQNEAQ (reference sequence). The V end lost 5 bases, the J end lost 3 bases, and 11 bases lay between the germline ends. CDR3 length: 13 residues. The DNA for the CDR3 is TGTGCCAGCAGCCCGAGAGAGGTCTACGAGCAGTACTTC. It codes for CASSPREVYEQYF.

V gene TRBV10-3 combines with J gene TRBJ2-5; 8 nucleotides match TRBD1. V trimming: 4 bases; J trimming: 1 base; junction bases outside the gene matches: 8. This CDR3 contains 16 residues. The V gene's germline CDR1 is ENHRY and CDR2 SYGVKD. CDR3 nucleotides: TGTGCCATCAGTGTAAATCGCGGGACAGGCCAAGAGACCCAGTACTTC. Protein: CAISVNRGTGQETQYF.

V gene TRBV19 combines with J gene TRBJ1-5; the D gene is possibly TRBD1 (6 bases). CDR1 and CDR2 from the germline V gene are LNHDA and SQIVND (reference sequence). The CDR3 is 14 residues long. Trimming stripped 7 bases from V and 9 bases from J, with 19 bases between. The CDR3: CASTLGQSYRPQHF. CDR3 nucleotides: TGTGCCAGTACCCTTGGACAGTCTTACCGGCCCCAGCATTTT.

CDR3 bases: TGTGCCAGCTCTGGGAGCTCAGATACGCAGTATTTT. Translation gives CASSGSSDTQYF. V usage is TRBV18 and J usage is TRBJ2-3; D is perhaps TRBD2 (5 bases). CDR1 is KGHSH, CDR2 LQKENI, per germline. The CDR3 spans 12 residues. V was trimmed by 6 bases and J by 4 bases, leaving 8 bases between them.

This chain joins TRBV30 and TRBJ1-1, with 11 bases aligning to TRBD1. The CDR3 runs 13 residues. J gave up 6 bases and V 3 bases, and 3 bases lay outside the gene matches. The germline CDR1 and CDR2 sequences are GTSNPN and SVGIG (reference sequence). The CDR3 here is CAWRGGQGAEAFF. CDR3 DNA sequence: TGTGCCTGGAGGGGGGGACAGGGGGCTGAAGCTTTCTTT.